The entry below describes one TCR beta chain. This sample stems from a study of blood T cell repertoires in COVID-19. The overall study: T cells, B-cell-depleted T cells, or PBMCs provided the cDNA or gDNA that served as material.

The CDR3 loop spans 15 amino acids. The germline V gene encodes CDR1 SGHVS and CDR2 FQNEAQ. With 4 bases removed from V and 5 bases from J, the gap between germline ends came to 17 bases. Original methodology: Cell counts per sample came from amplifying reference gene primers. Data came from immunoSEQ multiplex PCR; TCRdb stores just in-frame clones and leaves some out. V and J calls and clone size are as listed in that table; D and trimming were resolved from the DNA. The sample carries 310,000 or so clones, approximately 85% recorded once. The clonotype originates from a woman aged 45-65 years with acute or convalescent COVID-19. Sequencing used peripheral blood. The chain uses TRBV7-8 and TRBJ1-1; maybe TRBD1 (5 bases). The CDR3 region has the DNA TGTGCCAGCAGCTCACCTAGCGACAGAGTTACTGAAGCTTTCTTT. Amino acids: CASSSPSDRVTEAFF.